Given below is one T cell receptor beta chain in context. Its antigen remains unidentified. The data were obtained in a study of T cell responses to AZD1222 COVID-19 vaccine. TCRdb's copy holds only in-frame clones and misses some; the assay was immunoSEQ multiplex PCR. The table shows 95,000 to 150,000 clones, with approximately 88% occurring only once. V lost 6 bases and J lost 0, with 12 bases in between. CDR1 is SGHRS and CDR2 is YFSETQ in the germline V gene. The CDR3 extends over 14 amino acids. Overall study results and limits: The study sampled repertoires only after the peak T cell response.

The material sequenced was peripheral blood, taken on day 0 of AZD1222 vaccination. This sequence was found in an adult in good health. V usage is TRBV5-1 and J usage is TRBJ1-1; unclear D gene. The CDR3 DNA reads as TGCGCCAGCAAGAATCTAGGAATGAACACTGAAGCTTTCTTT. This translates into CASKNLGMNTEAFF.